Listed here are 11 T cell receptor beta chains from one sample, sequenced in a study of blood T cell repertoires in COVID-19. The method was immunoSEQ multiplex PCR; TCRdb's version includes in-frame clones alone and lacks a portion of them. This sample yields tens of thousands of clones, of which 83% are seen a single time; over 4.5% belongs to the top ten. Specimen: peripheral blood. These TCRs come from a human donor in a cohort sampled during active COVID-19.

This clone was counted a few times. In DNA form, the CDR3 reads TGCGCCAGCAGCGTGACAGGGGCAAGGGAGCAGTACTTC. This codes for CASSVTGAREQYF. The chain has TRBV5-1 and TRBJ2-7, with TRBD1 matching over 8 bases. CDR1 is SGHRS and CDR2 is YFSETQ in the germline V gene. V trimming: 4 bases; J trimming: 7 bases; junction bases outside the gene matches: 7. This CDR3 is 13 amino acids long.

V is TRBV9 and J is TRBJ2-1, with 9 bases fitting TRBD1. With V trimmed by 0 bases and J by 8 bases, 6 bases remained unmatched. The CDR3 length is 15 residues. CDR1 and CDR2 (germline): SGDLS, YYNGEE. The CDR3 coding sequence is TGTGCCAGCAGCGTAGAAGGGACAGGGACGCATGAGCAGTTCTTC. It yields the protein CASSVEGTGTHEQFF.

J is TRBJ1-1 and V is TRBV6-5; D remains ambiguous. With 6 bases removed from V and 0 bases from J, the gap between germline ends came to 11 bases. CDR1 MNHEY and CDR2 SVGAGI come from the germline V gene. This CDR3 comprises 14 residues. The CDR3 region has the DNA TGTGCCAGCAGCTTACAGTTCATGAACACTGAAGCTTTCTTT. It translates to CASSLQFMNTEAFF.

The chain uses TRBV4-1 and TRBJ2-3; 8 nucleotides agree with TRBD2. Germline CDR1 is MGHRA and CDR2 is YSYEKL. There are 15 residues in the CDR3. Trimming at V came to 4 bases and at J to 4 bases, leaving 7 bases not matched to a gene. CDR3 bases: TGCGCCAGCAGCCTTACCGGGACTAGTTCAGATACGCAGTATTTT. Residues: CASSLTGTSSDTQYF.

The chain links TRBV13 to TRBJ2-1; maybe TRBD2 (5 bases). Germline V lookup: CDR1 PRHDT, CDR2 FYEKMQ (reference sequence). The V end lost 0 bases, the J end lost 5 bases, and 14 bases lay between the germline ends. This CDR3 comprises 16 residues. CDR3 sequence (DNA): TGTGCCAGCAGCTTAGGGGGGATGCGGGTTAACAATGAGCAGTTCTTC. Translating it yields CASSLGGMRVNNEQFF.

The V and J genes are TRBV28 and TRBJ2-7; maybe TRBD2 (5 bases). The CDR3 is 12 amino acids. The germline gives CDR1 MDHEN, CDR2 SYDVKM. Trimming took off 3 bases at V and 5 bases at J, with 8 bases between the two ends. In DNA, the CDR3 is TGTGCCAGCAGTTTGGTGAGGGACGAGCAGTACTTC. It codes for CASSLVRDEQYF.

The V call is TRBV7-2, the J call TRBJ1-5; tentative D call: TRBD1 (6 bases). The CDR3 loop spans 13 amino acids. The V end was cut by 2 bases, the J end by 11 bases, with 13 bases between. Germline values: CDR1 SGHTA, CDR2 FQGNSA. The CDR3 coding sequence is TGTGCCAGCAGCTTACCGTACGGACAGACCCAGCATTTT. It is translated as CASSLPYGQTQHF.

The chain joins TRBV7-8 to TRBJ2-2; tentatively, D is TRBD2 (6 bases). This CDR3 has 14 residues. Germline V gene data show CDR1 as SGHVS and CDR2 as FQNEAQ. V gave up 4 bases and J gave up 0 bases, with 6 bases separating them. CDR3: CASSWGANTGELFF. In nucleotides, the CDR3 is TGTGCCAGCAGCTGGGGGGCGAACACCGGGGAGCTGTTTTTT.

The chain joins TRBV7-9 to TRBJ2-1; the match to TRBD2 covers 14 bases. Germline lookup yields CDR1 SEHNR and CDR2 FQNEAQ (reference sequence). The CDR3 covers 16 residues. The J segment lost 5 bases and the V segment lost 5 bases, leaving 5 bases of the junction unmatched. Here the CDR3 DNA reads TGTGCCAGCAGCCCGGGACTAGCGGGGGATAACAATGAGCAGTTCTTC. Translated, it gives CASSPGLAGDNNEQFF. The full variable domain, with the rest looked up from reference TRBV7-9 and TRBJ2-1, is DTGVSQNPRHKITKRGQNVTFRCDPISEHNRLYWYRQTLGQGPEFLTYFQNEAQLEKSRLLSDRFSAERPKGSFSTLEIQRTEQGDSAMYLCASSPGLAGDNNEQFFGPGTRLTVL.

This clone was seen only a few times. CDR3 sequence (DNA): TGCGCCAGCCGCCCAGCGGGAGCTCGGGATACGCAGTATTTT. Its protein product is CASRPAGARDTQYF. The chain links TRBV10-2 to TRBJ2-3, with TRBD2 identical over 8 bases. The CDR3 runs 14 residues. Per the germline V gene, CDR1 is WSHSY and CDR2 is SAAADI. V dropped 8 bases and J dropped 6; count of bases not matched to a gene: 10.

The chain links TRBV5-1 to TRBJ2-5, with D possibly TRBD1 on 6 matching bases. V gave up 7 bases and J gave up 5 bases, with 18 bases separating them. The CDR3 spans 14 residues. Germline CDR1 is SGHRS and CDR2 is YFSETQ. The CDR3 bases are TGCGCCAGCTCCTCAGGGGCCCCTACCGAGACCCAGTACTTC. This codes for CASSSGAPTETQYF.